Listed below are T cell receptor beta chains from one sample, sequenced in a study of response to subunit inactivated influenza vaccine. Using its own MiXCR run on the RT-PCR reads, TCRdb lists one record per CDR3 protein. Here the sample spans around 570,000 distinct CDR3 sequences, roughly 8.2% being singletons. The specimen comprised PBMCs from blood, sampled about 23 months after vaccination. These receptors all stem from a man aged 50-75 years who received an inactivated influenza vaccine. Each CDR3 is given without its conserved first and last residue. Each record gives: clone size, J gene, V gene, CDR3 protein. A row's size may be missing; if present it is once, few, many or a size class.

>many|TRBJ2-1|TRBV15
ATSRSDSYNEQF
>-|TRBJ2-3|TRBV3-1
ASTKELARTDTQY
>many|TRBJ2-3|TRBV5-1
ASSLGPRGAEDTQY
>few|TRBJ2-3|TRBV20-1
SARDGGLARDTQY
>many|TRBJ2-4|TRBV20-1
SARVEARTPGIQY
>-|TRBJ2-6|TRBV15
ATSRGDSTSYNVLT
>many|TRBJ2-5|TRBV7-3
ASSFGLFQETQY
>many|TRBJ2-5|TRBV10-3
AISESRVETQY
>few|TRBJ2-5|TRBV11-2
ASRVVKETQY
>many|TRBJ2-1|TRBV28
ASSLFVKRDDEQF
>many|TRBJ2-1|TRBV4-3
ASSRVSSGINNEQF
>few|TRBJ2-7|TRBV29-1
SVTGTSGGTYEQY
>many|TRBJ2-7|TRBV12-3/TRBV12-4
ASSFKGESSYEQY
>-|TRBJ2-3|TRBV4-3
ASSQEILRGDTQY
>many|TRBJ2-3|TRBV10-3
AISEVSGPTDTQY
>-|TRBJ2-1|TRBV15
ATSRDSLRTSGSLEQF
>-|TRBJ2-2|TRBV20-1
SAHNRGRNTGELF
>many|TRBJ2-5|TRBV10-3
AISEVGDQETQY
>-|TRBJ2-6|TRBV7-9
ASSLVSIGANVLT
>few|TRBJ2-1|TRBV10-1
ASSKLAGGNEQF
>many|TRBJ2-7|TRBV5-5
ASSSIKGAGYEQY
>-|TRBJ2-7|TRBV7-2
ASSRTTSGSSYEQY
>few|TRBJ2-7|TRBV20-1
SARDGRGGSYEQY
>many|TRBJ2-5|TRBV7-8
ASSLLAGNQETQY
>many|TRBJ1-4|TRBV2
ASSDSIFNEKLF
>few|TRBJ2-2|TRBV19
ASSIMGNTGELF
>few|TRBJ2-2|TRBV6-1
AGKTSGTNTGELF
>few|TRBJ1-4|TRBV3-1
ASSQDFRSEKLF
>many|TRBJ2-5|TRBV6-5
ASSSRPLETQY
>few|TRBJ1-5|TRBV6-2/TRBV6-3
ASRDSLIQPQH
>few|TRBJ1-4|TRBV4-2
ASSQGQGVEKLF
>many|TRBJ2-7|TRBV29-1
SVDVGPYEQY
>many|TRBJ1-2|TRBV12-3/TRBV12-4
ASNQQGAYGYT
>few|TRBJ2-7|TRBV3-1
ASSQELTSGAYEQY
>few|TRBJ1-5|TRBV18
ASSRADNQPQH
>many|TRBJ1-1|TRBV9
ASSVGSEEAF
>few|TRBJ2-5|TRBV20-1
SARDIIGQETQY
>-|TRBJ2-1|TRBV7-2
ASSLDGSTDEQF
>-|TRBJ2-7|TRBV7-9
ASSLSRSSTYEQY